The 27 T cell receptor beta chains presented below share a single source sample, sequenced in a study of cytomegalovirus exposure and HLA in healthy donors. In the PCR, 60 Vbeta and 13 Jbeta primers were used. Sequenced by immunoSEQ multiplex PCR; TCRdb stores in-frame clones only, minus some. The data show some 75,000 clones, and the top ten clones hold about 0.83%. Sequencing input: PBMCs. Receptor source: a boy aged 10-17 years in good health and CMV-seronegative.

This clone registers medium-sized by frequency. The rearrangement joins TRBV6-4 to TRBJ2-3; TRBD2 agrees at 11 bases. The CDR3 sequence is 16 residues long. CDR1 and CDR2 (germline): MRHNA, SNTAGT. J was trimmed by 4 bases and V by 3 bases; bases with no gene match: 6. The CDR3 loop reads CASSEGWTSGPDTQYF. The CDR3 nucleotides are TGTGCCAGCAGTGAGGGGTGGACTAGCGGGCCAGATACGCAGTATTTT.

J is TRBJ2-3 and V is TRBV28; a weak D match, TRBD2 (6 bases). Trimming took 8 bases from V and 8 from J, leaving 14 bases between them. The CDR3 length is 12 residues. The germline V gene encodes CDR1 MDHEN and CDR2 SYDVKM. In DNA, the CDR3 is TGTGCCAGCGATAAGGGGACTGGTACGCAGTATTTT. Protein sequence: CASDKGTGTQYF.

V usage is TRBV30 and J usage is TRBJ2-5, with a tentative D call TRBD2 (7 bases). In germline, CDR1 is GTSNPN, CDR2 SVGIG (reference sequence). V dropped 1 base and J dropped 5 bases, with 17 bases sitting between them. CDR3 length: 15 residues. CDR3 sequence: CAWSGGGGEGETQYF. The DNA for the CDR3 is TGTGCCTGGAGTGGAGGGGGAGGGGAAGGGGAGACCCAGTACTTC.

The chain carries TRBV2 and TRBJ2-3, with TRBD1 as a possible D gene (6 bases). The CDR3 spans 16 residues. The V end was cut by 2 bases, the J end by 1 base, with 13 bases between. Germline CDR1 and CDR2: SNHLY and FYNNEI. The CDR3, as DNA: TGTGCCAGCAGTGAATCGCCTGCAGGGGGCACAGATACGCAGTATTTT. Amino acids: CASSESPAGGTDTQYF.

The chain recombines TRBV7-6 with TRBJ2-2; 7 positions agree with TRBD1. The CDR3 loop spans 15 amino acids. Germline values: CDR1 SGHVS, CDR2 FNYEAQ. V shed 3 bases, J shed 5 bases, and the junction held 6 bases outside the gene matches. The CDR3 loop is CASSFDRVGTGELFF. CDR3 DNA sequence: TGTGCCAGCAGCTTCGACAGGGTGGGGACCGGGGAGCTGTTTTTT.

The chain carries TRBV30 and TRBJ1-4; no clear D. Germline assignment: CDR1 GTSNPN and CDR2 SVGIG (reference sequence). V dropped 2 bases and J dropped 5 bases, with 15 bases sitting between them. The CDR3 extends over 15 amino acids. CDR3 DNA: TGTGCCTGGAGTATTTCTAGGAGAGGAAATGAAAAACTGTTTTTT. Its translation: CAWSISRRGNEKLFF.

The chain is built from TRBV11-3 and TRBJ1-1; 8 bases line up with TRBD1. Germline V gives CDR1 SGHNT, CDR2 YENEEA. The CDR3 covers 14 residues. Trimming removed 5 bases from V and 5 bases from J; junction bases left unmatched: 7. The CDR3 here is CASSTRQGSTEAFF. CDR3 in DNA: TGTGCCAGCAGCACCCGACAGGGGTCTACTGAAGCTTTCTTT. Combining the CDR3 with reference TRBV11-3 and TRBJ1-1 gives the whole variable domain EAGVVQSPRYKIIEKKQPVAFWCNPISGHNTLYWYLQNLGQGPELLIRYENEEAVDDSQLPKDRFSAERLKGVDSTLKIQPAELGDSAVYLCASSTRQGSTEAFFGQGTRLTVV.

The chain joins TRBV6-1 to TRBJ2-4; 8 nucleotides align to TRBD2. V shed 0 bases and J 3 bases; nucleotides not matched to a gene: 4. Germline loops: CDR1 MNHNS, CDR2 SASEGT. The CDR3 loop spans 16 amino acids. CDR3 in amino acids: CASSEAAGGGKNIQYF. The CDR3 nucleotides read TGTGCCAGCAGTGAAGCGGCGGGGGGCGGCAAAAACATTCAGTACTTC.

The V call is TRBV7-8, the J call TRBJ2-7; TRBD2 matches 13 bases. V lost 1 base to trimming and J lost 0 bases; unmatched junction nucleotides: 6. The CDR3 is 18 amino acids. CDR1 is SGHVS and CDR2 is FQNEAQ in the germline V gene. CDR3 nucleotides: TGTGCCAGCAGCTTAGAGACTAGCGGGGGGTCGAGCTCCTACGAGCAGTACTTC. Its translation: CASSLETSGGSSSYEQYF.

The rearrangement links TRBV7-9 to TRBJ2-3; D may be TRBD2 (7 bases). Per the germline V gene, CDR1 is SEHNR and CDR2 is FQNEAQ (reference sequence). CDR3 length equals 14 residues. V was cut by 5 bases and J by 2 bases, with 11 bases left in between. The CDR3 sequence: CASSKGGATDTQYF. DNA for the CDR3: TGTGCCAGCAGCAAAGGGGGGGCCACAGATACGCAGTATTTT.

This chain joins TRBV5-1 and TRBJ2-1, with TRBD2 identical over 7 bases. The CDR3 consists of 15 residues. The trim removed 2 bases at V and 5 bases at J, leaving 7 bases unmatched. The germline V gene encodes CDR1 SGHRS and CDR2 YFSETQ. CDR3 sequence reads: CASSFWRESDNEQFF. The CDR3 coding sequence is TGCGCCAGCAGCTTTTGGCGGGAGAGCGACAATGAGCAGTTCTTC.

The chain links TRBV30 to TRBJ2-1; a possible D gene is TRBD1 (5 bases). The germline V and J ends were trimmed by 0 bases and 8 bases, with 11 bases remaining between them. This CDR3 has 13 residues. CDR1 and CDR2 (germline): GTSNPN, SVGIG (reference sequence). CDR3 in DNA: TGTGCCTGGAGTGTAAAGAAGGGGTATGAGCAGTTCTTC. It codes for CAWSVKKGYEQFF. Full variable domain (rest looked up from reference TRBV30 and TRBJ2-1): SQTIHQWPATLVQPVGSPLSLECTVEGTSNPNLYWYRQAAGRGLQLLFYSVGIGQISSEVPQNLSASRPQDRQFILSSKKLLLSDSGFYLCAWSVKKGYEQFFGPGTRLTVL.

The chain recombines TRBV6-1 with TRBJ1-1, with 8 positions matching TRBD1. Germline V gives CDR1 MNHNS, CDR2 SASEGT. The CDR3 is 14 amino acids. The V gene end was trimmed by 7 bases and the J gene end by 4 bases; junction bases not matched to a gene: 8. DNA of the CDR3: TGTGCCAGCATCCTTACAGGGGGGGTCACTGAAGCTTTCTTT. Translated, it gives CASILTGGVTEAFF.

V usage is TRBV5-6 and J usage is TRBJ2-1; TRBD2 matches 14 bases. This CDR3 is 19 amino acids long. J gave up 2 bases and V 0 bases, and 7 bases lay outside the gene matches. Germline V CDR1 and CDR2: SGHDT, YYEEEE. CDR3 sequence reads: CASSLDGLAGGRTYNEQFF. The CDR3 DNA is TGTGCCAGCAGCTTGGATGGACTAGCGGGGGGCCGAACCTACAATGAGCAGTTCTTC.

The rearrangement joins TRBV7-9 to TRBJ1-4; D gene unclear. This CDR3 region has 14 residues. Germline lookup yields CDR1 SEHNR and CDR2 FQNEAQ (reference sequence). V was clipped by 2 bases and J by 3 bases, with 7 bases between them. CDR3 protein: CASSLRGSNEKLFF. The CDR3 nucleotides read TGTGCCAGCAGCTTACGGGGTTCTAATGAAAAACTGTTTTTT.

V usage is TRBV5-1 and J usage is TRBJ2-7; no firm D call. V lost 1 base and J lost 2, with 7 bases in between. This CDR3 has 13 residues. In germline, CDR1 is SGHRS, CDR2 YFSETQ. CDR3 residues: CASSLRQAYEQYF. For the CDR3, the DNA is TGCGCCAGCAGCTTGCGGCAGGCCTACGAGCAGTACTTC.

The rearrangement links TRBV7-2 to TRBJ2-7, with 8 bases that match TRBD2. The CDR3 covers 16 residues. Germline V gives CDR1 SGHTA, CDR2 FQGNSA. The ends lost 1 base at V and 1 base at J; junction bases unmatched: 6. CDR3 region: CASSLGVGRGSYEQYF. The DNA of the CDR3 is TGTGCCAGCAGCTTAGGGGTCGGGAGGGGGTCCTACGAGCAGTACTTC.

The rearrangement uses TRBV6-1 and TRBJ1-2; a possible D gene is TRBD1 (6 bases). Trimming cost V 2 bases and J 3 bases, with 16 bases left between them. The CDR3 runs 16 residues. CDR1 and CDR2 from the germline V gene are MNHNS and SASEGT. The CDR3 spells CASSELLTEGDYGYTF. As DNA, the CDR3 is TGTGCCAGCAGTGAACTTCTGACAGAGGGGGACTATGGCTACACCTTC.

The CDR3 DNA follows: TGTGCCAGCAGCGTAGCAGCGGGACTAGCGGGGGACCCCTACAATGAGCAGTTCTTC. It encodes CASSVAAGLAGDPYNEQFF. The chain is built from TRBV9 and TRBJ2-1, with TRBD2 matching over 14 bases. V dropped 0 bases and J dropped 2; count of bases not matched to a gene: 7. This CDR3 comprises 19 residues. CDR1 and CDR2 from the germline V gene are SGDLS and YYNGEE.

The genes are TRBV5-8 and TRBJ2-7; 8 bases map to TRBD2. Trimming removed 2 bases from V and 5 bases from J; junction bases left unmatched: 9. Germline CDR1 is SGHTS and CDR2 is YDEGEE. There are 15 residues in the CDR3. The CDR3 sequence is CASSFSASGSNEQYF. The CDR3 DNA sequence: TGTGCCAGCAGCTTTAGTGCCAGCGGGAGTAACGAGCAGTACTTC.

The gene calls are TRBV28 and TRBJ1-3, with D maybe TRBD1 (5 bases). Per the germline V gene, CDR1 is MDHEN and CDR2 is SYDVKM. V was trimmed by 7 bases and J by 0 bases, leaving 10 bases between them. The CDR3 runs 14 residues. The CDR3 sequence is CASTHGGSGNTIYF. The DNA of the CDR3 is TGTGCCAGCACCCACGGGGGCTCTGGAAACACCATATATTTT.

V gene TRBV5-6 combines with J gene TRBJ1-2, with D possibly matching TRBD1 (5 bases). Trimming cost V 3 bases and J 8 bases, with 23 bases left between them. This CDR3 spans 16 amino acids. CDR1 is SGHDT, CDR2 YYEEEE, per germline. The CDR3 protein is CASSSTTPGNIEGYTF. CDR3 coding DNA: TGTGCCAGCAGCTCAACCACTCCAGGGAATATTGAGGGCTACACCTTC.

This chain joins TRBV19 and TRBJ2-7, with a weak D call TRBD1 (6 bases). Germline CDR1 LNHDA, CDR2 SQIVND (reference sequence). This CDR3 has 13 residues. With 5 bases removed from V and 3 bases from J, the gap between germline ends came to 11 bases. CDR3 protein: CASSEARGYEQYF. Here the CDR3 DNA reads TGTGCCAGTAGTGAGGCCAGGGGCTACGAGCAGTACTTC.

V usage is TRBV6-5 and J usage is TRBJ1-1, with 8 bases that match TRBD1. CDR1 and CDR2 from the germline V gene are MNHEY and SVGAGI. CDR3 length equals 14 residues. V shed 6 bases, J shed 10 bases, and the junction held 13 bases outside the gene matches. CDR3 DNA sequence: TGTGCCAGCAGCCTCGGACAGGGCCGGATTACAGCTTTCTTT. Its protein is CASSLGQGRITAFF.

As for this clone: This CDR3 is also generated by other DNA sequences in the sample. The V and J genes are TRBV5-1 and TRBJ2-5; 10 nucleotides align to TRBD1. V shed 0 bases, J shed 5 bases, and the junction held 4 bases outside the gene matches. Germline loops: CDR1 SGHRS, CDR2 YFSETQ. CDR3 length: 15 amino acids. The CDR3 region has the DNA TGCGCCAGCAGCTTGGCCGGGACAGGGGTGGAGACCCAGTACTTC. It specifies CASSLAGTGVETQYF.

The rearrangement joins TRBV11-1 to TRBJ1-6; D gene uncertain. This CDR3 spans 15 amino acids. The V and J ends lost 4 bases and 12 bases respectively, with 19 bases between them. Germline V gene data show CDR1 as SGHAT and CDR2 as FQDESV (reference sequence). This CDR3 reads CASSSPGMTSGPLHF. CDR3 in DNA: TGTGCCAGCAGCTCACCCGGGATGACATCGGGACCCCTCCACTTT.

The chain links TRBV11-3 to TRBJ1-1, with D possibly matching TRBD1 (5 bases). The V end lost 1 base, the J end lost 5 bases, and 8 bases lay between the germline ends. Germline CDR1 is SGHNT and CDR2 is YENEEA. The CDR3 runs to 13 residues. Here the CDR3 reads CASSLVRDTEAFF. The CDR3 DNA follows: TGTGCCAGCAGCTTAGTCAGGGATACTGAAGCTTTCTTT.